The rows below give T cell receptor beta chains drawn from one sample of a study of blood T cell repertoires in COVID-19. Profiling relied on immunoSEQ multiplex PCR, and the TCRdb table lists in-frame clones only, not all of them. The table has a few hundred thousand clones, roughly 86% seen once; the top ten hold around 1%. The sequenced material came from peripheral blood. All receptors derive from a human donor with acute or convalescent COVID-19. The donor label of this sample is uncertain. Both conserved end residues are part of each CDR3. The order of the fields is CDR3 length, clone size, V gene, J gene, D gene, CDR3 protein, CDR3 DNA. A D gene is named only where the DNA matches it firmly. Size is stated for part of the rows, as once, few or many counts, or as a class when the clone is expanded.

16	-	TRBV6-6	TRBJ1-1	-	CASSYGGGAQNTEAFF	TGTGCCAGCAGTTACGGCGGGGGGGCCCAGAACACTGAAGCTTTCTTT
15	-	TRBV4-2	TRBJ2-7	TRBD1	CASSQLGTGDHEQYF	TGTGCCAGCAGCCAATTAGGGACAGGGGACCACGAGCAGTACTTC
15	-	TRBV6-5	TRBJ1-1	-	CASRNGGSANTEAFF	TGTGCCAGCAGGAATGGAGGCTCGGCGAACACTGAAGCTTTCTTT
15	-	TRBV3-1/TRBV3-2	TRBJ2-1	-	CASSQRGNSYNEQFF	TGTGCCAGCAGCCAGAGGGGGAACTCCTACAATGAGCAGTTCTTC
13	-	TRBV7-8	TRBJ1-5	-	CASTTGSNQPQHF	TGTGCCAGCACCACAGGGAGCAATCAGCCCCAGCATTTT
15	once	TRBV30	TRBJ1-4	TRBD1	CAWSVPGQGNEKLFF	TGTGCCTGGAGTGTACCGGGACAGGGTAATGAAAAACTGTTTTTT
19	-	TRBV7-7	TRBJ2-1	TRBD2	CASSLWSGAAGGQYNEQFF	TGTGCCAGCAGCTTATGGTCGGGCGCGGCGGGAGGGCAGTACAATGAGCAGTTCTTC
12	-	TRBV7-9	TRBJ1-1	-	CASSLGQGLPFF	TGTGCCAGCAGCTTAGGGCAGGGACTCCCTTTCTTT
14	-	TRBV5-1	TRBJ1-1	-	CASSLVVSNTEAFF	TGCGCCAGCAGCTTGGTAGTGTCGAACACTGAAGCTTTCTTT
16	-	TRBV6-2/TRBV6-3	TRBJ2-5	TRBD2	CASSYSPTGGRVTQYF	TGTGCCAGCAGTTACTCCCCGACCGGGGGGAGGGTGACCCAGTACTTC
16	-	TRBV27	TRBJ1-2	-	CASSSHRDRSTYGYTF	TGTGCCAGCAGTAGTCACAGGGACCGAAGCACCTATGGCTACACCTTC
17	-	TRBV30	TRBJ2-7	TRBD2	CAWTPPPGQGLLNEQYF	TGTGCCTGGACGCCACCCCCAGGCCAGGGACTACTCAACGAGCAGTACTTC
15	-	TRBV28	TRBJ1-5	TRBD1	CASSSTGQANQPQHF	TGTGCCAGCAGTTCGACGGGACAGGCGAATCAGCCCCAGCATTTT
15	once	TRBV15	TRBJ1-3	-	CATSRDTSSGNTIYF	TGTGCCACCAGCAGAGACACAAGCTCTGGAAACACCATATATTTT
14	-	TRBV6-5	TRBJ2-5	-	CASSYVGGQGTQYF	TGTGCCAGCAGTTACGTCGGGGGGCAAGGGACCCAGTACTTC
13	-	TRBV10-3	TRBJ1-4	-	CAISGQENEKLFF	TGTGCCATCAGTGGACAGGAGAATGAAAAACTGTTTTTT
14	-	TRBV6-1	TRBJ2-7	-	CASSEFKGGYEQYF	TGTGCCAGCAGTGAATTTAAGGGAGGCTACGAGCAGTACTTC
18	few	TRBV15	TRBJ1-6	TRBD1	CATSRDRPDRGFFSPLHF	TGTGCCACCAGCAGAGATCGTCCGGACAGGGGGTTCTTTTCACCCCTCCACTTT
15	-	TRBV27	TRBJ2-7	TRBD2	CASRLGTSGTYEQYF	TGTGCCAGCAGACTCGGGACTAGCGGAACCTACGAGCAGTACTTC
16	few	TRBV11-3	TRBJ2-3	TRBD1	CASSSGTGSSTDTQYF	TGTGCCAGCAGCTCTGGGACAGGGTCCAGCACAGATACGCAGTATTTT
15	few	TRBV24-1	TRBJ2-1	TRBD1	CATSGTGGRLNEQFF	TGTGCCACCAGCGGAACAGGGGGACGATTGAATGAGCAGTTCTTC
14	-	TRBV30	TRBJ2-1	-	CAWSIAERFNEQFF	TGTGCCTGGAGTATAGCGGAGAGATTCAATGAGCAGTTCTTC
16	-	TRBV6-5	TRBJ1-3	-	CASSYERVSSGNTIYF	TGTGCCAGCAGTTACGAGAGGGTGAGCTCTGGAAACACCATATATTTT
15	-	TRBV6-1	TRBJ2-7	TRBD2	CASSDRGGLAWEQYF	TGTGCCAGCAGTGATAGAGGGGGACTAGCGTGGGAGCAGTACTTC
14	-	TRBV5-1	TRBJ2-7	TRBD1	CASSQQGNSYEQYF	TGCGCCAGCAGCCAACAGGGGAACTCCTACGAGCAGTACTTC
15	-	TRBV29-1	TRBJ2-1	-	CSVEEAYSSYNEQFF	TGCAGCGTTGAAGAGGCGTACAGCTCCTACAATGAGCAGTTCTTC
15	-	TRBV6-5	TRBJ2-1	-	CASRMTPSSYNEQFF	TGTGCCAGCAGAATGACACCGAGCTCCTACAATGAGCAGTTCTTC